This passage covers 13 T cell receptor beta chains from one sample sequenced in a study of T cell repertoires in cytomegalovirus infection. No antigen has been identified for these receptors. Each CDR3 protein is one row after TCRdb ran MiXCR on the reads. The sample includes about 100,000 distinct CDR3 sequences, roughly 39% seen only once; the top ten take just under 75%. The material was CD8+ T cells from cultured PBMCs, obtained from culture after CMV antigen stimulation. All receptors come from a human donor in good health (CMV status not recorded). Some clones in this sample may be carry-over from other donors' samples.

The J gene is TRBJ2-7, the V gene TRBV27; the D gene is possibly TRBD1 (5 bases). The V gene's germline CDR1 is MNHEY and CDR2 SMNVEV (reference sequence). The V end was cut by 2 bases, the J end by 6 bases, with 11 bases between. The CDR3 covers 13 residues. The CDR3 region is CASSLGVRAEQYF. The CDR3 DNA sequence: TGTGCCAGCAGTTTAGGGGTCAGGGCCGAGCAGTACTTC.

This clonotype was seen repeatedly, ten times or more. The rearrangement links TRBV7-2 to TRBJ2-2; TRBD2 agrees at 10 bases. This CDR3 comprises 15 residues. The V gene end was trimmed by 6 bases and the J gene end by 4 bases; junction bases not matched to a gene: 5. CDR1 and CDR2 (germline): SGHTA, FQGNSA. The CDR3 DNA is TGTGCCAGCAGTCCGGCTAGCGGGGGCACCGGGGAGCTGTTTTTT. Its translation: CASSPASGGTGELFF.

In this sample, this clonotype turned up many times. The chain recombines TRBV7-9 with TRBJ2-7; no clear D. V was shortened by 9 bases and J by 4 bases, with 22 bases between the two germline ends. The CDR3 has 15 residues. The germline V gene encodes CDR1 SEHNR and CDR2 FQNEAQ (reference sequence). Here the CDR3 reads CASVPQLGRFYEQYF. The DNA of the CDR3 is TGTGCCAGTGTCCCACAATTAGGGCGGTTTTACGAGCAGTACTTC.

The chain uses TRBV6-6 and TRBJ2-7; TRBD1 matches 7 bases. Germline assignment: CDR1 MNHNY and CDR2 SVGAGI (reference sequence). With 10 bases clipped from V and 6 bases from J, the junction kept 15 bases outside the gene matches. The CDR3 contains 14 residues. The CDR3: CATTVGQYGGEQYF. DNA of the CDR3: TGTGCCACCACCGTGGGACAGTATGGGGGCGAGCAGTACTTC.

The chain has TRBV27 and TRBJ2-1, with 10 bases aligning to TRBD2. The trim removed 2 bases at V and 2 bases at J, leaving 6 bases unmatched. CDR1 is MNHEY, CDR2 SMNVEV, per germline (reference sequence). CDR3 size: 17 residues. In nucleotides, the CDR3 is TGTGCCAGCAGTTTAATCTCTAGCGGGGGAACCTACAATGAGCAGTTCTTC. It specifies CASSLISSGGTYNEQFF.

This clonotype was detected only a few times. The CDR3 region is CASSTLHGTGNTEAFF. CDR3 nucleotides: TGTGCCAGCAGCACACTACACGGGACAGGTAACACTGAAGCTTTCTTT. The chain couples TRBV7-4 to TRBJ1-1; 8 bases are shared with TRBD1. J lost 2 bases, V lost 5 bases, and 10 bases had no gene match. The CDR3 sequence is 16 residues long. In germline, CDR1 is SGHVT, CDR2 SQSDAQ. The variable domain in full, completed from reference TRBV7-4 and TRBJ1-1, reads GAGVSQSPRYKVAKRGRDVALRCDSISGHVTLYWYRQTLGQGSEVLTYSQSDAQRDKSGRPSGRFSAERPERSVSTLKIQRTEQGDSAVYLCASSTLHGTGNTEAFFGQGTRLTVV.

This chain connects TRBV6-6 to TRBJ2-7; D is uncertain. Trimming took 0 bases from V and 2 from J, leaving 20 bases between them. Germline CDR1 and CDR2: MNHNY and SVGAGI (reference sequence). The CDR3 is 18 amino acids. The DNA for the CDR3 is TGTGCCAGCAGTTACTCGAGGACGGATTACAAACCCACCTACGAGCAGTACTTC. Translated: CASSYSRTDYKPTYEQYF.

Ten or more counts support this clonotype. The rearrangement joins TRBV12-3 or TRBV12-4 to TRBJ1-2, with D possibly TRBD1 on 5 matching bases. CDR3 length: 17 amino acids. Trimming pared 0 bases from V and 6 bases from J, leaving 20 bases between. The CDR3 nucleotides read TGTGCCAGCAGTTTAGCTCTTCCGGGGCCCTCAAAGGATGGCTACACCTTC. Its translation: CASSLALPGPSKDGYTF.

This clonotype was seen at least ten times. This chain joins TRBV12-3 or TRBV12-4 and TRBJ2-1; maybe TRBD2 (6 bases). Trimming shortened V by 6 bases and J by 3 bases, and 18 bases separated the two germline ends. The CDR3 length is 16 residues. The CDR3 nucleotides are TGTGCCAGCAGACTCGGGGACTCCGGAATCTACAATGAGCAGTTCTTC. This translates into CASRLGDSGIYNEQFF.

This clonotype was seen more than once but under ten times. The V and J genes are TRBV6-2 or TRBV6-3 and TRBJ2-1; either TRBD1 or TRBD2 may supply D (6 bases each). Trimming stripped 4 bases from V and 3 bases from J, with 13 bases between. CDR3 length: 15 residues. Germline-derived CDR1 and CDR2 are MNHEY and SVGEGT. The CDR3 bases are TGTGCCAGCAGTTCCGTTGGAGGGGGCTACAATGAGCAGTTCTTC. Protein: CASSSVGGGYNEQFF.

This clonotype was seen a handful of times. CDR3 protein: CASSLGLALNEQYF. CDR3 coding DNA: TGTGCCAGCAGTTTAGGACTAGCTCTTAACGAGCAGTACTTC. This chain joins TRBV28 and TRBJ2-7, with 8 bases matching TRBD2. With 2 bases clipped from V and 5 bases from J, the junction kept 5 bases outside the gene matches. CDR1 is MDHEN and CDR2 is SYDVKM in the germline V gene. The CDR3 covers 14 residues.

About this clonotype itself: One base away lies a much larger clone, so this may be a sequencing read error. This chain uses TRBV7-6 with TRBJ2-4; D gene ambiguous. The V gene's germline CDR1 is SGHVS and CDR2 FNYEAQ. The V end was cut by 3 bases, the J end by 2 bases, with 11 bases between. The length of the CDR3 is 15 residues. Here the CDR3 reads CASSFSEETKNIQYF. The CDR3 DNA is TGTGCCAGCAGCTTCTCCGAGGAAACCAAAAACATTCAGTACTTC.

The CDR3 nucleotides read TGTGCCAGCAGCCTTAACCCCAGAGGGGGCTCCTACGAGCAGTACTTC. Amino acid sequence: CASSLNPRGGSYEQYF. V usage is TRBV4-2 and J usage is TRBJ2-7; the D gene is possibly TRBD1 (6 bases). V was cut by 4 bases and J by 0 bases, with 16 bases left in between. The V gene's germline CDR1 is LGHNA and CDR2 YNFKEQ. This CDR3 is built from 16 residues.